Shown below are 27 T cell receptor beta chains from a single sample sequenced in a study of identical twins. TCRdb processed the 5' RACE reads anew with MiXCR; each CDR3 protein has one entry. The sample includes about 220,000 distinct CDR3 sequences, 6.5% seen only once; the top ten take 13% to 15%. This sample also appeared in a second study, on T cells expressing NK-cell markers.

Source material: CD8+ T cells sorted from blood. These receptors originate from a woman in her late teens or twenties in good health.

CDR3 sequence: CASSFPGLVYGNEQFF. In DNA, the CDR3 is TGTGCCAGCAGTTTCCCGGGACTAGTCTATGGAAATGAGCAGTTCTTC. The chain joins TRBV12-3 or TRBV12-4 to TRBJ2-1; the match to TRBD2 covers 8 bases. Trimming took 3 bases from V and 7 from J; bases not matched to a gene: 11. This CDR3 is 16 amino acids long.

This clonotype appeared a few times. The chain employs TRBV29-1 and TRBJ2-2; D might be TRBD1 or TRBD2, each matching 5 bases. The V and J ends lost 3 bases and 4 bases respectively, with 15 bases between them. Germline CDR1 and CDR2: SQVTM and ANQGSEA. CDR3 length equals 15 residues. The CDR3 nucleotides are TGCAGCGTTGAGTTTCGGGCAGGGACCACCGGGGAGCTGTTTTTT. It translates to CSVEFRAGTTGELFF.

This clonotype came up a few times. The chain carries TRBV21-1 and TRBJ2-7; the table's TRBD2 call for D was not verified on the DNA. TRBV21-1 is shown as a pseudogene. The CDR3 has 18 amino acids. The CDR3 loop reads CASSSAGTQFRSSYEQYF. The CDR3 DNA sequence: TGTGCCAGCAGCAGCGCCGGGACTCAATTCAGGAGCTCCTACGAGCAGTACTTC.

This clonotype was seen many times. Germline is not matched at one junction end, which may reflect a read error. CDR3 sequence reads: CASSGSYEQYF. CDR3 coding DNA: TGTGCCAGCAGCGGCTCCTACGAGCAGTACTTC. The chain joins TRBV10-2 to TRBJ2-7, with D possibly matching TRBD2 (5 bases). CDR3 length: 11 amino acids. CDR1 and CDR2 from the germline V gene are WSHSY and SAAADI.

This clonotype was observed a handful of times. The chain recombines TRBV6-1 with TRBJ2-5; tentative D call: TRBD2 (5 bases). The length of the CDR3 is 14 residues. Germline CDR1 MNHNS, CDR2 SASEGT. Trimming took off 6 bases at V and 4 bases at J, with 15 bases between the two ends. The CDR3 region is CASSQGAAGETQYF. CDR3 DNA: TGTGCCAGCAGCCAAGGAGCGGCGGGAGAGACCCAGTACTTC.

This clonotype was counted between two and nine times. V is TRBV3-1 and J is TRBJ2-7; D not resolved. CDR3 length: 13 residues. CDR1 and CDR2 (germline): LGHDT, YNNKEL (reference sequence). Trimming took 1 base from V and 5 from J, leaving 9 bases between them. CDR3 nucleotides: TGTGCCAGCAGCCAAGCCCTATCCCACGAGCAGTACTTC. This sequence encodes CASSQALSHEQYF.

The rearrangement links TRBV20-1 to TRBJ2-7; D gene uncertain. Germline loops: CDR1 DFQATT, CDR2 SNEGSKA (reference sequence). Trimming took 5 bases from V and 0 from J, leaving 14 bases between them. This CDR3 contains 14 residues. The CDR3 reads CSAPSPTLSYEQYF. In DNA, the CDR3 is TGCAGTGCTCCGAGTCCTACACTCTCCTACGAGCAGTACTTC.

Many counts were recorded for this clonotype. This chain links TRBV29-1 with TRBJ2-3; a possible D gene is TRBD2 (6 bases). The CDR3 spans 11 residues. Trimming left V 5 bases short and J 6 bases short, with 9 bases between. Germline CDR1 SQVTM, CDR2 ANQGSEA. The CDR3 protein is CSVRDSDTQYF. The DNA of the CDR3 is TGCAGCGTTCGGGACTCGGATACGCAGTATTTT.

V usage is TRBV5-1 and J usage is TRBJ1-1; maybe TRBD1 (6 bases). Deletions cut 0 bases from V and 0 bases from J, with 12 bases between. Germline loops: CDR1 SGHRS, CDR2 YFSETQ. The CDR3 is 16 amino acids. CDR3 sequence (DNA): TGCGCCAGCAGCTTGGCCCAGGACAGCCTGAACACTGAAGCTTTCTTT. This translates into CASSLAQDSLNTEAFF.

Many counts were recorded for this clonotype. This chain connects TRBV7-9 to TRBJ2-7, with 10 bases that match TRBD1. The CDR3 runs 17 residues. V shed 5 bases, J shed 2 bases, and the junction held 12 bases outside the gene matches. Germline CDR1 reads SEHNR; CDR2 reads FQNEAQ (reference sequence). The CDR3 DNA follows: TGTGCCAGCAGCCAAGGACAGGGGGGCAGTCTTACCTACGAGCAGTACTTC. Translation gives CASSQGQGGSLTYEQYF.

This clonotype was recorded a few times. V and J are TRBV6-5 and TRBJ2-1; TRBD2 matches 11 bases. This CDR3 comprises 16 residues. Trimming cost V 2 bases and J 6 bases; bases outside gene matches: 6. Germline CDR1 reads MNHEY; CDR2 reads SVGAGI. The CDR3 DNA follows: TGTGCCAGCAGTTACCCTCCGGGACTAGCGGTCAATGAGCAGTTCTTC. It translates to CASSYPPGLAVNEQFF.

This clonotype was picked up a small number of times. This chain uses TRBV20-1 with TRBJ1-4, with 7 bases aligning to TRBD1. CDR1 and CDR2 from the germline V gene are DFQATT and SNEGSKA (reference sequence). The CDR3 sequence is 12 residues long. The CDR3 here is CRAPGGNEKLFF. Written as DNA, the CDR3 is TGCAGAGCCCCAGGGGGAAATGAAAAACTGTTTTTT.

A few counts support this clonotype. The chain couples TRBV27 to TRBJ1-4; tentatively, D is TRBD1 (6 bases). V shed 4 bases and J shed 6 bases, with 15 bases lying between them. CDR3 length: 15 residues. Germline V gives CDR1 MNHEY, CDR2 SMNVEV (reference sequence). For the CDR3, the DNA is TGTGCCAGCAGTTCCCGACAGGACGGACATGAAAAACTGTTTTTT. Residues: CASSSRQDGHEKLFF.

This chain uses TRBV19 with TRBJ2-4, with D possibly TRBD1 on 5 matching bases. V gave up 2 bases and J gave up 8 bases, with 13 bases separating them. CDR3 length equals 14 residues. Germline values: CDR1 LNHDA, CDR2 SQIVND (reference sequence). CDR3 region: CASSISWGSDIQYF. The CDR3 nucleotides are TGTGCCAGTAGTATATCTTGGGGCTCAGACATTCAGTACTTC.

This clonotype was observed a handful of times. V and J are TRBV29-1 and TRBJ2-7; D gene ambiguous. This CDR3 is 13 amino acids long. Deletions cut 3 bases from V and 0 bases from J, with 9 bases between. Germline V lookup: CDR1 SQVTM, CDR2 ANQGSEA. The CDR3 nucleotides read TGCAGCGTTGATGCGGCGCTCTCCTACGAGCAGTACTTC. Translating it yields CSVDAALSYEQYF.

This clonotype was counted between two and nine times. V gene TRBV9 combines with J gene TRBJ2-2; 8 bases match TRBD1. V lost 4 bases to trimming and J lost 5 bases; unmatched junction nucleotides: 13. The CDR3 runs 17 residues. Germline CDR1 is SGDLS and CDR2 is YYNGEE. In nucleotides, the CDR3 is TGTGCCAGCAGCCCCGTCCGGCCAGGGGGCAATACCGGGGAGCTGTTTTTT. Encoded protein: CASSPVRPGGNTGELFF.

Only a few counts were recorded for this clonotype. This rearrangement joins TRBV7-3 to TRBJ2-2; D gene uncertain. The ends were cut back, 4 bases at V and 1 base at J, with 7 bases in the middle. CDR3 length: 14 amino acids. Germline loops: CDR1 SGHTA, CDR2 FQGTGA. The CDR3 coding sequence is TGTGCCAGCAGCTCCCTGGGGAACACCGGGGAGCTGTTTTTT. This gives the protein CASSSLGNTGELFF.

The gene calls are TRBV29-1 and TRBJ2-7, with D perhaps TRBD1 or TRBD2 (5 bases each). Germline V gives CDR1 SQVTM, CDR2 ANQGSEA. Trimming stripped 6 bases from V and 7 bases from J, with 19 bases between. This CDR3 contains 13 residues. The CDR3 nucleotides are TGCAGCGTCCCCGGAGACGGGTGGGGGGAGCAGTACTTC. Translating gives CSVPGDGWGEQYF.

This clonotype was observed many times. CDR3 in amino acids: CASSFHPRGEQYF. CDR3 DNA sequence: TGTGCCAGCAGTTTCCACCCCCGGGGTGAGCAGTACTTC. This chain connects TRBV27 to TRBJ2-7; D possibly corresponds to TRBD2 (5 bases). The CDR3 has 13 amino acids. From germline, CDR1 is MNHEY and CDR2 SMNVEV (reference sequence). V gave up 3 bases and J gave up 7 bases, with 13 bases separating them.

This clonotype was picked up a small number of times. The V and J genes are TRBV9 and TRBJ2-1; the D gene is possibly TRBD1 (5 bases). The CDR3 is 16 residues long. Germline V lookup: CDR1 SGDLS, CDR2 YYNGEE. Trimming cost V 0 bases and J 7 bases, with 17 bases left between them. CDR3 loop: CASSVEGAGLVNEQFF. The CDR3 region has the DNA TGTGCCAGCAGCGTAGAAGGGGCAGGGCTTGTAAATGAGCAGTTCTTC.

This clonotype was seen repeatedly, ten times or more. The chain couples TRBV5-6 to TRBJ1-4; D is unclear. The germline CDR1 and CDR2 sequences are SGHDT and YYEEEE. CDR3 length equals 13 residues. Trimming cost V 4 bases and J 6 bases, with 10 bases left between them. The CDR3 here is CASSQVRDEKLFF. The DNA for the CDR3 is TGTGCCAGCAGCCAAGTGAGGGATGAAAAACTGTTTTTT. Full variable domain (rest looked up from reference TRBV5-6 and TRBJ1-4): DAGVTQSPTHLIKTRGQQVTLRCSPKSGHDTVSWYQQALGQGPQFIFQYYEEEERQRGNFPDRFSGHQFPNYSSELNVNALLLGDSALYLCASSQVRDEKLFFGSGTQLSVL.

This clonotype was seen repeatedly, ten times or more. This sequence joins TRBV6-5 and TRBJ2-1; unclear D gene. V lost 4 bases to trimming and J lost 3 bases, with 10 bases between them. Germline CDR1 is MNHEY and CDR2 is SVGAGI. The CDR3 is 14 residues long. Here the CDR3 DNA reads TGTGCCAGCAGTTTGAACGTCCTCTACAATGAGCAGTTCTTC. It specifies CASSLNVLYNEQFF.

This rearrangement joins TRBV7-9 to TRBJ2-3; 10 nucleotides align to TRBD2. The CDR3 is 15 residues long. The germline V gene encodes CDR1 SEHNR and CDR2 FQNEAQ (reference sequence). Trimming cost V 5 bases and J 4 bases; bases outside gene matches: 6. The CDR3 DNA is TGTGCCAGCAGCCTACTAGCGGGGAAGCCAGATACGCAGTATTTT. Translated, it gives CASSLLAGKPDTQYF.

V usage is TRBV11-3 and J usage is TRBJ2-3, with 7 bases aligning to TRBD1. J gave up 3 bases and V 5 bases, and 8 bases lay outside the gene matches. The length of the CDR3 is 15 residues. The germline V gene encodes CDR1 SGHNT and CDR2 YENEEA. This CDR3 is CASSPHRGGTDTQYF. In DNA form, the CDR3 reads TGTGCCAGCAGCCCTCACAGGGGTGGAACAGATACGCAGTATTTT. The whole variable domain, remainder taken from reference TRBV11-3 and TRBJ2-3, is EAGVVQSPRYKIIEKKQPVAFWCNPISGHNTLYWYLQNLGQGPELLIRYENEEAVDDSQLPKDRFSAERLKGVDSTLKIQPAELGDSAVYLCASSPHRGGTDTQYFGPGTRLTVL.

The chain is built from TRBV4-2 and TRBJ1-1; D not certain. From germline, CDR1 is LGHNA and CDR2 YNFKEQ. CDR3 size: 15 residues. With 4 bases removed from V and 3 bases from J, the gap between germline ends came to 15 bases. The CDR3 DNA is TGTGCCAGCAGCCTCAAGGAACCAGGAGACACTGAAGCTTTCTTT. It encodes CASSLKEPGDTEAFF.

There are a few counts of this clonotype. This chain links TRBV15 with TRBJ2-1, with 8 bases matching TRBD2. CDR1 is LNHNV and CDR2 is YYDKDF in the germline V gene (reference sequence). The CDR3 sequence is 14 residues long. The V segment lost 4 bases and the J segment 5 bases; nucleotides outside the gene matches: 4. The DNA of the CDR3 is TGTGCCACCAGCACCGGGCGGGGGGACAATGAGCAGTTCTTC. Its protein is CATSTGRGDNEQFF.

The rearrangement uses TRBV13 and TRBJ2-1; D call uncertain. This CDR3 contains 15 residues. V lost 1 base to trimming and J lost 8 bases, with 15 bases between them. Per germline, CDR1 PRHDT and CDR2 FYEKMQ (reference sequence). The CDR3 spells CASSLDNPRFHEQFF. The CDR3 bases are TGTGCCAGCAGCTTAGATAATCCCCGGTTCCATGAGCAGTTCTTC.